This T cell receptor beta chain originates from a study of control samples from healthy donors and cancer patients. Here immunoSEQ multiplex PCR was the method, and the copy in TCRdb shows in-frame clones only, minus some. The sample carries approximately 140,000 clones, under 90% recorded once. The table lists this clone with a few counts. Germline CDR1 is MNHEY and CDR2 is SMNVEV (reference sequence). Trimming took 3 bases from V and 6 from J; bases not matched to a gene: 4. The CDR3 spans 13 residues. The chain couples TRBV27 to TRBJ2-7, with TRBD1 matching 8 bases. The sequencing sample was made of PBMCs. The source of this sequence is a man aged 50 or older with head and neck cancer. CDR3 sequence reads: CASSFLGQGEQYF. The CDR3 nucleotides are TGTGCCAGCAGTTTCCTAGGACAGGGCGAGCAGTACTTC.